These 29 T cell receptor beta chains were sequenced from one sample in a study of blood T cell repertoires in COVID-19. Sequencing was performed with immunoSEQ multiplex PCR; in TCRdb, only in-frame clones are kept and a portion is missing. This table holds about 74,000 clones, around 90% found once. The specimen was peripheral blood. The source is a woman at least 80 years old with active or convalescent COVID-19.

CDR3 residues: CASKQQSSYEQYF. The CDR3 DNA reads as TGTGCCAGTAAACAACAGAGCTCCTACGAGCAGTACTTC. The rearrangement links TRBV19 to TRBJ2-7; D is ambiguous. The CDR3 contains 13 residues. V lost 7 bases, J lost 0 bases, and 10 bases lay in between. Germline CDR1 reads LNHDA; CDR2 reads SQIVND (reference sequence).

This chain joins TRBV10-3 and TRBJ1-2, with TRBD1 matching over 8 bases. This CDR3 is built from 19 residues. Germline lookup yields CDR1 ENHRY and CDR2 SYGVKD. The J segment lost 7 bases and the V segment lost 5 bases, leaving 24 bases of the junction unmatched. The CDR3: CAISSFPGTGGGLRGGYTF. CDR3 sequence (DNA): TGTGCCATCAGTTCTTTCCCCGGGACAGGCGGGGGCCTACGGGGTGGCTACACCTTC.

The gene calls are TRBV10-3 and TRBJ2-3, with 11 positions matching TRBD2. The CDR3 consists of 14 residues. The germline V gene encodes CDR1 ENHRY and CDR2 SYGVKD. The trim removed 10 bases at V and 4 bases at J, leaving 7 bases unmatched. CDR3 region: CATTGLAESDTQYF. The CDR3 coding sequence is TGTGCCACGACGGGACTAGCGGAATCAGATACGCAGTATTTT.

V is TRBV5-1 and J is TRBJ2-7, with a tentative D call TRBD1 (6 bases). Germline CDR1 SGHRS, CDR2 YFSETQ. The CDR3 spans 14 residues. V lost 3 bases, J lost 1 base, and 11 bases lay in between. Here the CDR3 reads CASSSGTPSYEQYF. CDR3 DNA: TGCGCCAGCAGCTCGGGGACACCGTCCTACGAGCAGTACTTC.

The chain recombines TRBV6-6 with TRBJ2-7, with a possible D match to TRBD1 (6 bases). Germline CDR1 and CDR2: MNHNY and SVGAGI (reference sequence). The CDR3 sequence is 13 residues long. The germline V and J ends were trimmed by 6 bases and 3 bases, with 12 bases remaining between them. The CDR3 region is CASSPVRGYEQYF. DNA of the CDR3: TGTGCCAGCAGCCCCGTCAGGGGCTACGAGCAGTACTTC.

The sample holds one count of this clone. This sample includes further DNA sequences coding for the same CDR3. As DNA, the CDR3 is TGTGCCAGCAGGGGACTAGCGGGAGGCACAGATACGCAGTATTTT. Translating gives CASRGLAGGTDTQYF. This chain uses TRBV6-5 with TRBJ2-3, with 14 bases identical to TRBD2. From germline, CDR1 is MNHEY and CDR2 SVGAGI. Losses at the gene ends were 6 bases for V and 1 base for J; bases not matched to a gene: 0. CDR3 length: 15 residues.

This clone turned up a few times. The chain carries TRBV2 and TRBJ1-2; a weak D match, TRBD1 (5 bases). The V gene lost 2 bases and the J gene lost 7 bases, with 17 bases spanning the gap. This CDR3 has 15 residues. In germline, CDR1 is SNHLY, CDR2 FYNNEI. The CDR3 reads CASSEYLQGKGGYTF. The CDR3 DNA is TGTGCCAGCAGTGAATATTTGCAGGGAAAGGGTGGCTACACCTTC. The full variable domain, completed using reference TRBV2 and TRBJ1-2, is EPEVTQTPSHQVTQMGQEVILRCVPISNHLYFYWYRQILGQKVEFLVSFYNNEISEKSEIFDDQFSVERPDGSNFTLKIRSTKLEDSAMYFCASSEYLQGKGGYTFGSGTRLTVV.

The chain has TRBV19 and TRBJ2-7; the D is unclear. In germline, CDR1 is LNHDA, CDR2 SQIVND (reference sequence). This CDR3 has 13 residues. V lost 2 bases and J 3 bases, leaving 8 bases between the germline ends. The CDR3 loop is CASSIRLSYEQYF. Written as DNA, the CDR3 is TGTGCCAGTAGTATAAGACTGAGCTACGAGCAGTACTTC.

The chain carries TRBV9 and TRBJ1-5; 9 positions match TRBD1. CDR3 length equals 14 residues. The germline CDR1 and CDR2 sequences are SGDLS and YYNGEE. The trim removed 3 bases at V and 4 bases at J, leaving 2 bases unmatched. CDR3 sequence reads: CASSEGQGNQPQHF. In DNA form, the CDR3 reads TGTGCCAGCAGCGAAGGACAGGGGAATCAGCCCCAGCATTTT.

The chain links TRBV18 to TRBJ1-4; D is possibly TRBD1 (5 bases). There are 16 residues in the CDR3. The V gene's germline CDR1 is KGHSH and CDR2 LQKENI. V lost 5 bases and J lost 6, with 19 bases in between. In DNA, the CDR3 is TGTGCCAGCTCAACCTACCGTGGAGGGACGGATGAAAAACTGTTTTTT. It is translated as CASSTYRGGTDEKLFF.

This chain links TRBV29-1 with TRBJ2-1, with 7 bases aligning to TRBD1. The CDR3 is 19 residues long. Trimming at V came to 6 bases and at J to 2 bases, leaving 22 bases not matched to a gene. The germline CDR1 and CDR2 sequences are SQVTM and ANQGSEA. The CDR3 bases are TGCAGCGTCCCCTCCCCTTTCAGGGGGACACTTATAGCCTACAATGAGCAGTTCTTC. It translates to CSVPSPFRGTLIAYNEQFF.

This clone was seen only once. The chain has TRBV19 and TRBJ2-3; TRBD2 might be the D (6 bases). There are 16 residues in the CDR3. CDR1 and CDR2 (germline): LNHDA, SQIVND (reference sequence). The germline V and J ends were trimmed by 8 bases and 0 bases, with 18 bases remaining between them. CDR3: CASVSNSGSSTDTQYF. The CDR3 nucleotides are TGTGCCAGTGTATCCAATAGCGGAAGTAGCACAGATACGCAGTATTTT.

V is TRBV18 and J is TRBJ2-1; possibly TRBD1 for D (8 bases). The V end lost 0 bases, the J end lost 1 base, and 19 bases lay between the germline ends. This CDR3 is 19 amino acids long. The germline V gene encodes CDR1 KGHSH and CDR2 LQKENI. The CDR3 here is CASSPPRTGRVGSYNEQFF. Written as DNA, the CDR3 is TGTGCCAGCTCACCACCTCGGACAGGGAGGGTTGGGTCCTACAATGAGCAGTTCTTC. The full variable domain, in which reference TRBV18 and TRBJ2-1 provide the parts outside the CDR3, is NAGVMQNPRHLVRRRGQEARLRCSPMKGHSHVYWYRQLPEEGLKFMVYLQKENIIDESGMPKERFSAEFPKEGPSILRIQQVVRGDSAAYFCASSPPRTGRVGSYNEQFFGPGTRLTVL.

The chain recombines TRBV6-2 or TRBV6-3 with TRBJ2-5; 7 bases match TRBD2. Per the germline V gene, CDR1 is MNHEY and CDR2 is SVGEGT. The CDR3 spans 16 residues. With 1 base clipped from V and 1 base from J, the junction kept 6 bases outside the gene matches. Here the CDR3 reads CASSYLPAGTQETQYF. CDR3 DNA: TGTGCCAGCAGTTACTTGCCAGCGGGGACCCAAGAGACCCAGTACTTC.

The J gene is TRBJ1-1, the V gene TRBV5-1; 11 bases agree with TRBD1. CDR1 is SGHRS, CDR2 YFSETQ, per germline. The CDR3 totals 17 residues. The V and J ends lost 0 bases and 0 bases, in that order; junction bases with no gene match: 4. CDR3 loop: CASSLGTGGHMNTEAFF. CDR3 sequence (DNA): TGCGCCAGCAGCTTGGGGACAGGGGGCCACATGAACACTGAAGCTTTCTTT.

This clone appeared once. The rearrangement links TRBV3-1 (or the pseudogene TRBV3-2) to TRBJ2-7, with TRBD1 matching 7 bases. This CDR3 region has 14 residues. The V gene end was trimmed by 6 bases and the J gene end by 0 bases; junction bases not matched to a gene: 5. Germline CDR1 reads LGHDT; CDR2 reads YNNKEL (reference sequence). CDR3 DNA: TGTGCCAGCAGACAGACAGGGCTCTCCTACGAGCAGTACTTC. Translating gives CASRQTGLSYEQYF.

J is TRBJ1-1 and V is TRBV9, with D unresolved. The CDR3 runs 13 residues. The germline V gene encodes CDR1 SGDLS and CDR2 YYNGEE. With 3 bases removed from V and 1 base from J, the gap between germline ends came to 7 bases. The CDR3 here is CASSATENTEAFF. CDR3 nucleotides: TGTGCCAGCAGCGCAACAGAGAACACTGAAGCTTTCTTT.

The rearrangement links TRBV6-1 to TRBJ2-3; D is perhaps TRBD1 (6 bases). The CDR3 consists of 12 residues. V lost 11 bases to trimming and J lost 1 base, with 10 bases between them. Germline V lookup: CDR1 MNHNS, CDR2 SASEGT. As DNA, the CDR3 is TGTGCCGGGGGCCCACGCACAGATACGCAGTATTTT. It encodes CAGGPRTDTQYF.

This clone was seen a single time. The V call is TRBV10-3, the J call TRBJ2-7, with 9 bases fitting TRBD2. The V and J ends lost 3 bases and 2 bases, in that order; junction bases with no gene match: 8. CDR1 is ENHRY and CDR2 is SYGVKD in the germline V gene. This CDR3 contains 16 residues. CDR3 DNA: TGTGCCATCAGTGACTCAAGCGGGAGGTCCCCCTACGAGCAGTACTTC. Its translation is CAISDSSGRSPYEQYF.

This chain connects TRBV6-2 or TRBV6-3 to TRBJ1-5; D is perhaps TRBD1 (5 bases). The germline V gene has CDR1 MNHEY and CDR2 SVGEGT. V was trimmed by 2 bases and J by 2 bases, leaving 10 bases between them. The CDR3 spans 15 residues. This chain's CDR3 is CASSYRTGGNQPQHF. CDR3 coding DNA: TGTGCCAGCAGTTACAGGACGGGGGGCAATCAGCCCCAGCATTTT.

The V and J genes are TRBV29-1 and TRBJ1-1, with D possibly being TRBD1 (5 bases). The V and J ends lost 7 bases and 0 bases respectively, with 12 bases between them. The CDR3 covers 13 residues. Germline V CDR1 and CDR2: SQVTM, ANQGSEA. The DNA of the CDR3 is TGCAGCGCCCCGACCAGGGTGAACACTGAAGCTTTCTTT. Its translation: CSAPTRVNTEAFF.

Here the CDR3 reads CASRPGQDIQPQHF. In nucleotides, the CDR3 is TGTGCCAGCAGACCAGGACAGGATATTCAGCCCCAGCATTTT. The chain links TRBV6-5 to TRBJ1-5, with 7 bases aligning to TRBD1. The CDR3 consists of 14 residues. With 6 bases clipped from V and 6 bases from J, the junction kept 8 bases outside the gene matches. The germline gives CDR1 MNHEY, CDR2 SVGAGI.

The chain joins TRBV4-3 to TRBJ1-1; 7 bases agree with TRBD1. V trimming: 1 base; J trimming: 0 bases; junction bases outside the gene matches: 8. This CDR3 contains 17 residues. From germline, CDR1 is LGHNA and CDR2 YSLEER. The CDR3: CASSQVNRGYMNTEAFF. For the CDR3, the DNA is TGCGCCAGCAGCCAAGTTAACAGGGGATACATGAACACTGAAGCTTTCTTT.

The chain carries TRBV5-4 and TRBJ2-2; D is unclear. In germline, CDR1 is SGHNT, CDR2 YYREEE (reference sequence). This CDR3 spans 11 amino acids. V lost 2 bases and J lost 6, with 2 bases in between. The DNA of the CDR3 is TGTGCCAGCAGCTTCTCCGGGGAGCTGTTTTTT. Translation: CASSFSGELFF.

V and J are TRBV27 and TRBJ2-1, with 10 bases aligning to TRBD2. J was trimmed by 6 bases and V by 6 bases; bases with no gene match: 8. The germline CDR1 and CDR2 sequences are MNHEY and SMNVEV (reference sequence). The CDR3 extends over 15 amino acids. The CDR3 region is CASSKREGRGNEQFF. DNA of the CDR3: TGTGCCAGCAGCAAGCGGGAGGGCCGGGGCAATGAGCAGTTCTTC.

This clone appeared a few times. The chain has TRBV6-5 and TRBJ1-6; tentative D call: TRBD1 (6 bases). The germline CDR1 and CDR2 sequences are MNHEY and SVGAGI. Trimming removed 2 bases at V and 6 bases at J, with 8 bases between. This CDR3 has 14 residues. CDR3 nucleotide sequence: TGTGCCAGCAGTTACCCAGGGGCTAATTCACCCCTCCACTTT. This codes for CASSYPGANSPLHF.

The chain links TRBV7-6 to TRBJ1-1; the D gene is possibly TRBD1 (5 bases). Trimming shortened V by 5 bases and J by 1 base, and 20 bases separated the two germline ends. This CDR3 region has 17 residues. Germline assignment: CDR1 SGHVS and CDR2 FNYEAQ. CDR3 sequence: CASSRPRGLGKNTEAFF. CDR3 coding DNA: TGTGCCAGCAGCCGTCCGAGGGGACTCGGCAAGAACACTGAAGCTTTCTTT.

This chain joins TRBV2 and TRBJ2-2, with 10 bases identical to TRBD1. The germline V gene encodes CDR1 SNHLY and CDR2 FYNNEI. CDR3 length: 16 amino acids. V lost 4 bases, J lost 7 bases, and 9 bases stayed unmatched. CDR3 in amino acids: CASSGPGQGRDGELFF. CDR3 sequence (DNA): TGTGCCAGCAGTGGCCCGGGACAGGGGAGGGACGGGGAGCTGTTTTTT. Looking up the rest from reference TRBV2 and TRBJ2-2 gives the full variable domain: EPEVTQTPSHQVTQMGQEVILRCVPISNHLYFYWYRQILGQKVEFLVSFYNNEISEKSEIFDDQFSVERPDGSNFTLKIRSTKLEDSAMYFCASSGPGQGRDGELFFGEGSRLTVL.

This chain links TRBV3-1 (or the pseudogene TRBV3-2) with TRBJ2-2; D is uncertain. Trimming pared 8 bases from V and 5 bases from J, leaving 6 bases between. Per germline, CDR1 LGHDT and CDR2 YNNKEL (reference sequence). This CDR3 has 11 residues. The CDR3 DNA follows: TGTGCCAGCGCACATACCGGGGAGCTGTTTTTT. It encodes CASAHTGELFF.